This is a list of T cell receptor beta chains from one sample in a study of T cell repertoires in cytomegalovirus infection. Antigens of these TCRs are unknown. TCRdb processed the reads anew with MiXCR; each CDR3 protein has one entry. The sample includes approximately 590,000 distinct CDR3 sequences, roughly 43% seen only once; the top ten take about 48%. Here the sequenced sample was cultured PBMCs, taken from culture after CMV antigen stimulation. The receptors shown here come from a human donor in good health (CMV status not recorded). Some clones in this sample may be carry-over from other donors' samples. Each CDR3 is given with its conserved first and last residue.

J,length,V,CDR3
TRBJ2-7,16,TRBV7-2,CASSFTPGQSTYEQYF
TRBJ1-3,14,TRBV7-2,CASRPDRGGNTIYF
TRBJ2-7,15,TRBV7-9,CASSSPGQGNYEQYF
TRBJ2-5,13,TRBV20-1,CSASTGGQETQYF
TRBJ1-1,14,TRBV4-1,CASSQDQGFTEAFF
TRBJ2-2,16,TRBV5-3,CASSPTGTGNTGELFF
TRBJ1-4,16,TRBV9,CASSLHPGTGSEKLFF
TRBJ2-5,15,TRBV6-8,CASSYLTRGPKTQYF
TRBJ2-2,17,TRBV7-2,CASSSALRRGGGGELFF
TRBJ2-5,15,TRBV24-1,CATSDPTGVRETQYF
TRBJ1-1,13,TRBV7-1,CASSSAPNTESFF
TRBJ2-1,13,TRBV7-2,CASSSSLAGEQFF
TRBJ2-3,15,TRBV7-2,CASSPSNYPTDTQYF
TRBJ1-3,14,TRBV7-9,CASNFPKQGQIIYF
TRBJ2-4,14,TRBV11-2,CASGPSTGADIQYF
TRBJ1-1,15,TRBV19,CASSKGGQGNTEAFF
TRBJ2-5,14,TRBV29-1,CSAGGLGYGETQYF
TRBJ2-7,14,TRBV7-6,CASSLRAGGTEQYF
TRBJ2-2,17,TRBV20-1,CNARDSSGGAKTGELFF
TRBJ2-3,18,TRBV27,CASSFQLGGPPSTDTQYF
TRBJ1-1,14,TRBV11-2,CASSVPPGNTEAFF
TRBJ1-2,14,TRBV7-9,CASSLGGEGNGYTF
TRBJ1-1,13,TRBV29-1,CSVGTGGTTEAFF
TRBJ2-3,16,TRBV5-4,CASSIGRGGVTDTQYF
TRBJ2-7,14,TRBV7-6,CASSLRLAGDEQYF
TRBJ2-3,12,TRBV7-2,CASSFPLDTQYF
TRBJ1-3,18,TRBV27,CASSFELFPAGPGNTIYF
TRBJ2-7,12,TRBV12-3/TRBV12-4,CASSLEPREQYF
TRBJ1-1,16,TRBV11-2,CASSLGPTATDTEAFF
TRBJ1-1,13,TRBV12-3/TRBV12-4,CASSLGGPTEAFF
TRBJ1-4,15,TRBV7-2,CASSLSGLVDEKLFF
TRBJ1-3,14,TRBV7-9,CASSPTGAGNTIYF
TRBJ1-4,14,TRBV5-4,CASSYLGLGQRTVF
TRBJ2-3,12,TRBV7-2,CASSLNFDTQYF
TRBJ2-2,16,TRBV28,CASATGQGMAVGELFF
TRBJ2-2,14,TRBV10-3,CAISPRSYGGELFF